The 20 T cell receptor beta chains below were found in one sample sequenced in a study of identifying expanded T cells in peripheral blood. Profiling relied on immunoSEQ multiplex PCR, and the TCRdb table lists in-frame clones only, not all of them. The table records fewer than 85,000 clones, roughly 86% of them present only once. The sequenced sample consisted of blood. The source of these receptors is a person aged 18-70 years in good health.

V gene TRBV6-5 combines with J gene TRBJ2-7, with D possibly TRBD2 on 5 matching bases. The ends were cut back, 9 bases at V and 0 bases at J, with 18 bases in the middle. The CDR3 loop spans 15 amino acids. Germline V gene sequence: CDR1 MNHEY, CDR2 SVGAGI. The CDR3 is CASYPSPGSSYEQYF. CDR3 nucleotide sequence: TGTGCCAGTTACCCCAGTCCGGGGAGCTCCTACGAGCAGTACTTC.

The chain recombines TRBV5-4 with TRBJ2-5; 9 bases are shared with TRBD2. Near its end, the DNA agrees better with TRBJ2-7, so the J call may be wrong. There are 16 residues in the CDR3. Looked up from germline, CDR1 is SGHNT and CDR2 is YYREEE (reference sequence). The chain's CDR3 is CASSRGVAGDKHEQYF. The CDR3 bases are TGTGCCAGCAGTCGGGGTGTAGCGGGAGATAAGCACGAGCAGTACTTC.

The chain recombines TRBV7-2 with TRBJ1-4, with TRBD1 matching over 7 bases. The germline V gene has CDR1 SGHTA and CDR2 FQGNSA. The CDR3 extends over 16 amino acids. J gave up 2 bases and V 3 bases, and 6 bases lay outside the gene matches. The chain's CDR3 is CASSFQGDVTNEKLFF. CDR3 DNA sequence: TGTGCCAGCAGCTTTCAGGGGGATGTGACTAATGAAAAACTGTTTTTT.

V is TRBV6-5 and J is TRBJ1-1; 7 bases are a match to TRBD1. V lost 2 bases and J lost 1; bases outside the gene matches: 7. The CDR3 totals 16 residues. From germline, CDR1 is MNHEY and CDR2 SVGAGI. The CDR3 spells CASSYSGTARNTEAFF. In DNA form, the CDR3 reads TGTGCCAGCAGTTACAGCGGGACAGCCAGGAACACTGAAGCTTTCTTT.

This rearrangement joins TRBV4-3 to TRBJ2-7, with D possibly being TRBD1 (5 bases). The germline V gene has CDR1 LGHNA and CDR2 YSLEER. Between the trimmed V and J ends, which lost 0 bases and 1 base, there was a span of 16 bases. The CDR3 extends over 17 amino acids. The DNA of the CDR3 is TGCGCCAGCAGCCAAGAGGTCGCCTTGGGGCGTTCCTACGAGCAGTACTTC. Protein sequence: CASSQEVALGRSYEQYF.

The rearrangement links TRBV7-2 to TRBJ1-2, with D possibly matching TRBD1 (5 bases). The CDR3 has 14 amino acids. Trimming left V 5 bases short and J 7 bases short, with 17 bases between. Germline CDR1 SGHTA, CDR2 FQGNSA. The CDR3 DNA reads TGTGCCAGCAGCACAAGATCGGGGCAGATTGGCTACACCTTC. Translation: CASSTRSGQIGYTF.

The V call is TRBV10-3, the J call TRBJ1-3; D is unclear. CDR3 length: 16 amino acids. V was pared by 0 bases and J by 0 bases, with 9 bases between. Per the germline V gene, CDR1 is ENHRY and CDR2 is SYGVKD. Here the CDR3 DNA reads TGTGCCATCAGTGAGTCGAGACTTAGCTCTGGAAACACCATATATTTT. It codes for CAISESRLSSGNTIYF.

In regard to this clone: The sample has other DNA sequences that encode this CDR3 too. This chain links TRBV6-1 with TRBJ2-3, with 11 positions matching TRBD2. J was trimmed by 0 bases and V by 6 bases; bases with no gene match: 2. Per germline, CDR1 MNHNS and CDR2 SASEGT. CDR3 length: 15 amino acids. CDR3: CASSRTSGSTDTQYF. Here the CDR3 DNA reads TGTGCCAGCAGCCGGACTAGCGGGAGCACAGATACGCAGTATTTT.

This clone was observed a single time. This sequence joins TRBV9 and TRBJ2-3, with 7 nucleotides matching TRBD1. The CDR3 runs to 15 residues. V dropped 4 bases and J dropped 0; count of bases not matched to a gene: 5. Germline lookup yields CDR1 SGDLS and CDR2 YYNGEE. This chain's CDR3 is CASSIGTVSTDTQYF. The CDR3 DNA reads TGTGCCAGCAGCATCGGGACAGTCAGCACAGATACGCAGTATTTT.

The V and J genes are TRBV7-6 and TRBJ2-3, with TRBD2 matching 9 bases. Germline assignment: CDR1 SGHVS and CDR2 FNYEAQ. The V and J ends lost 0 bases and 9 bases, in that order; junction bases with no gene match: 10. The CDR3 is made up of 16 amino acids. The CDR3 loop is CASSLAWLAGRGTQYF. DNA for the CDR3: TGTGCCAGCAGCTTAGCATGGCTAGCGGGAAGAGGGACGCAGTATTTT. Filled out from reference TRBV7-6 and TRBJ2-3, the complete variable domain reads GAGVSQSPRYKVTKRGQDVALRCDPISGHVSLYWYRQALGQGPEFLTYFNYEAQQDKSGLPNDRFSAERPEGSISTLTIQRTEQRDSAMYRCASSLAWLAGRGTQYFGPGTRLTVL.

The genes are TRBV6-5 and TRBJ2-7; 7 positions agree with TRBD1. The germline V gene encodes CDR1 MNHEY and CDR2 SVGAGI. With V trimmed by 0 bases and J by 4 bases, 3 bases remained unmatched. The CDR3 has 14 residues. The CDR3 loop is CASSYSGTEYEQYF. DNA of the CDR3: TGTGCCAGCAGTTACTCGGGGACAGAGTACGAGCAGTACTTC.

Only a few counts were recorded for this clone. The J gene is TRBJ2-3, the V gene TRBV5-1; no reliable D call. From germline, CDR1 is SGHRS and CDR2 YFSETQ. The CDR3 runs to 13 residues. V lost 5 bases and J 1 base, leaving 8 bases between the germline ends. Here the CDR3 reads CASSDQGTDTQYF. The CDR3 coding sequence is TGCGCCAGCAGTGACCAGGGCACAGATACGCAGTATTTT. Supplemented by reference TRBV5-1 and TRBJ2-3, the full variable domain reads KAGVTQTPRYLIKTRGQQVTLSCSPISGHRSVSWYQQTPGQGLQFLFEYFSETQRNKGNFPGRFSGRQFSNSRSEMNVSTLELGDSALYLCASSDQGTDTQYFGPGTRLTVL.

This chain uses TRBV27 with TRBJ2-7; 16 bases are a match to TRBD2. CDR3 length equals 17 residues. The ends lost 6 bases at V and 3 bases at J; junction bases unmatched: 8. Germline V CDR1 and CDR2: MNHEY, SMNVEV (reference sequence). CDR3 in amino acids: CASSTGTSGRGNYEQYF. As DNA, the CDR3 is TGTGCCAGCAGCACCGGGACTAGCGGGAGGGGAAACTACGAGCAGTACTTC.

The rearrangement uses TRBV11-2 and TRBJ2-5; TRBD1 matches 8 bases. Germline CDR1 and CDR2: SGHAT and FQNNGV. The CDR3 length is 15 residues. V gave up 9 bases and J gave up 2 bases; unmatched junction bases: 11. CDR3 nucleotide sequence: TGTGCCAGTATAGACAGGGGTGGTCTTCAAGAGACCCAGTACTTC. It codes for CASIDRGGLQETQYF.

V is TRBV6-6 and J is TRBJ2-7; TRBD1 matches 9 bases. J gave up 2 bases and V 6 bases, and 11 bases lay outside the gene matches. CDR3 length equals 16 residues. Germline V gene lookup returns CDR1 MNHNY and CDR2 SVGAGI (reference sequence). The CDR3 DNA is TGTGCCAGCAGGCCCAAGGACAGGGGAGGGACCTACGAGCAGTACTTC. This encodes CASRPKDRGGTYEQYF.

The chain carries TRBV27 and TRBJ2-7, with 8 bases lining up with TRBD2. The CDR3 is 14 amino acids. Germline V gene lookup returns CDR1 MNHEY and CDR2 SMNVEV (reference sequence). V dropped 2 bases and J dropped 4; count of bases not matched to a gene: 4. CDR3 loop: CASSLGRGGYEQYF. CDR3 coding DNA: TGTGCCAGCAGTTTAGGACGGGGGGGGTACGAGCAGTACTTC.

This clone came up a few times. V usage is TRBV27 and J usage is TRBJ1-5; D gene unclear. Germline CDR1 reads MNHEY; CDR2 reads SMNVEV (reference sequence). The CDR3 runs to 14 residues. Trimming cost V 8 bases and J 2 bases, with 13 bases left between them. In nucleotides, the CDR3 is TGTGCCAGCGGGTCCGTGATGCGCAATCAGCCCCAGCATTTT. Translation: CASGSVMRNQPQHF.

This clone was observed once. The chain carries TRBV11-3 and TRBJ2-7; D may be TRBD1 (6 bases). V was trimmed by 5 bases and J by 6 bases, leaving 11 bases between them. The CDR3 sequence is 12 residues long. The germline V gene encodes CDR1 SGHNT and CDR2 YENEEA. The CDR3 coding sequence is TGTGCCAGCAGCAAACAGGGTGGCGAGCAGTACTTC. Protein product: CASSKQGGEQYF. The full variable domain, in which reference TRBV11-3 and TRBJ2-7 provide the parts outside the CDR3, is EAGVVQSPRYKIIEKKQPVAFWCNPISGHNTLYWYLQNLGQGPELLIRYENEEAVDDSQLPKDRFSAERLKGVDSTLKIQPAELGDSAVYLCASSKQGGEQYFGPGTRLTVT.

The rearrangement uses TRBV9 and TRBJ2-3; 7 nucleotides match TRBD2. The CDR3 spans 15 residues. Unmatched junction bases numbered 5, after V lost 2 bases and J lost 2 bases. Looked up from germline, CDR1 is SGDLS and CDR2 is YYNGEE. The CDR3 reads CASSVSAGPTDTQYF. CDR3 nucleotide sequence: TGTGCCAGCAGCGTTTCAGCGGGACCCACAGATACGCAGTATTTT. Combining the CDR3 with reference TRBV9 and TRBJ2-3 gives the whole variable domain DSGVTQTPKHLITATGQRVTLRCSPRSGDLSVYWYQQSLDQGLQFLIQYYNGEERAKGNILERFSAQQFPDLHSELNLSSLELGDSALYFCASSVSAGPTDTQYFGPGTRLTVL.

This clone was detected a few times. This rearrangement joins TRBV6-1 to TRBJ1-3; D call uncertain. The V end lost 3 bases, the J end lost 6 bases, and 3 bases lay between the germline ends. This CDR3 has 11 residues. Germline values: CDR1 MNHNS, CDR2 SASEGT. CDR3: CASSEENTIYF. The DNA of the CDR3 is TGTGCCAGCAGTGAGGAAAACACCATATATTTT.